What follows are 8 T cell receptor beta chains derived from one specimen sequenced in a study of CD8 T cells in ankylosing spondylitis. MiXCR, run by TCRdb on the 5' RACE reads, gives a single entry per CDR3 protein. The profile shows 150,000 to 200,000 distinct CDR3 sequences, about a third of them singletons. The sample consisted of synovial fluid, either unsorted or a sorted T cell fraction (not recorded which). These receptors all come from a male donor with ankylosing spondylitis.

Note on this clonotype: This may be a read error: a much more frequent sequence differs by one nucleotide. The V call is TRBV7-2, the J call TRBJ2-4; D call uncertain. Germline loops: CDR1 SGHTA, CDR2 FQGNSA. Between the trimmed V and J ends, which lost 5 bases and 7 bases, there was a span of 6 bases. The CDR3 runs to 11 residues. Here the CDR3 reads CASSANNIQYF. The DNA of the CDR3 is TGTGCCAGCAGCGCAAATAACATTCAGTACTTC.

This clonotype was seen a few times. CDR3 region: CATSDDLAGAYNEQFF. DNA of the CDR3: TGTGCCACCAGTGACGACCTAGCGGGAGCCTACAATGAGCAGTTCTTC. This chain joins TRBV24-1 and TRBJ2-1; 10 nucleotides line up with TRBD2. The germline V gene has CDR1 KGHDR and CDR2 SFDVKD. Losses at the gene ends were 4 bases for V and 2 bases for J; bases not matched to a gene: 4. The CDR3 sequence is 16 residues long.

This clonotype was counted many times. The chain is built from TRBV28 and TRBJ2-7; possibly TRBD2 for D (6 bases). The CDR3 is 15 residues long. Trimming stripped 3 bases from V and 1 base from J, with 13 bases between. Germline-derived CDR1 and CDR2 are MDHEN and SYDVKM. CDR3 bases: TGTGCCAGCAGTTTGGTGGTAGCGGATTCCTACGAGCAGTACTTC. Protein: CASSLVVADSYEQYF.

This clonotype came up many times. The gene calls are TRBV11-2 and TRBJ2-5; 13 bases fit TRBD2. The V and J ends lost 1 base and 2 bases, in that order; junction bases with no gene match: 7. Germline V gene lookup returns CDR1 SGHAT and CDR2 FQNNGV. This CDR3 is built from 18 residues. CDR3 nucleotide sequence: TGTGCCAGCAGCTTAGTCTGGACTAGCGGGAGTGGGCAAGAGACCCAGTACTTC. Amino acid sequence: CASSLVWTSGSGQETQYF.

This clonotype was seen a few times. The chain carries TRBV27 and TRBJ1-1; maybe TRBD1 (5 bases). CDR1 is MNHEY and CDR2 is SMNVEV in the germline V gene (reference sequence). V was pared by 6 bases and J by 0 bases, with 17 bases between. The CDR3 contains 16 residues. CDR3 DNA: TGTGCCAGCAGGAGGGGATCTGACAGACTGAACACTGAAGCTTTCTTT. This gives the protein CASRRGSDRLNTEAFF.

This clonotype was counted ten times or more. CDR3 region: CASSRTDTQYF. The CDR3 region has the DNA TGTGCCAGCAGCCGCACAGATACGCAGTATTTT. The V call is TRBV7-2, the J call TRBJ2-3; no reliable D call. Germline V gene data show CDR1 as SGHTA and CDR2 as FQGNSA. There are 11 residues in the CDR3. Trimming took off 5 bases at V and 1 base at J, with 1 base between the two ends.

This clonotype was observed a handful of times. The chain employs TRBV10-1 and TRBJ1-1; D is possibly TRBD1 (5 bases). The CDR3 is 14 residues long. The germline gives CDR1 WNHNN, CDR2 SYGVQD (reference sequence). V was shortened by 3 bases and J by 4 bases, with 12 bases between the two germline ends. CDR3 coding DNA: TGCGCCAGCAGTGAAGGGGCCGATGGCACTGAAGCTTTCTTT. It translates to CASSEGADGTEAFF.

This sequence joins TRBV2 and TRBJ1-4; D perhaps matches TRBD1 (5 bases). The CDR3 contains 13 residues. Trimming shortened V by 6 bases and J by 6 bases, and 11 bases separated the two germline ends. CDR1 and CDR2 (germline): SNHLY, FYNNEI. The CDR3 is CASRKGVDEKLFF. CDR3 coding DNA: TGTGCCAGCAGAAAAGGGGTAGATGAAAAACTGTTTTTT.